What follows is one TCR beta chain and its context. What it binds is not known. The CDR3 covers 15 residues. J was trimmed by 4 bases and V by 3 bases; bases with no gene match: 8. The germline CDR1 and CDR2 sequences are SQVTM and ANQGSEA. This sample was taken from a study of CD8 T cells in ankylosing spondylitis. Whole-study findings and limits: The authors reported significant enrichment of disease-linked clones in matched ankylosing spondylitis synovial fluid. Some motif variants were previously reported in reactive arthritis synovial fluid and blood. Ankylosing spondylitis blood appeared to carry a characteristic TCR beta motif of roughly eight highly homologous variants.

TCRdb passed the 5' RACE reads through MiXCR, listing each CDR3 protein once. The sample comprises 130,000 or so distinct CDR3 sequences, about 10% of which are singletons, and around 4.3% rests with the top ten. The sequence was obtained from a female donor with ankylosing spondylitis or in good health (not recorded which). Sequenced: blood, either unsorted or a sorted T cell fraction (not recorded which). V and J are TRBV29-1 and TRBJ2-2; 7 bases map to TRBD2. CDR3 bases: TGCAGCGTTGAGGGGGGGGAGCGTGGCACCGGGGAGCTGTTTTTT. Amino acids: CSVEGGERGTGELFF.